This T cell receptor (beta chain) was documented in a study of identical twins. This clonotype was seen only a few times. Germline V gene data show CDR1 as LGHNA and CDR2 as YSLEER. V lost 1 base to trimming and J lost 2 bases, with 13 bases between them. CDR3 length: 16 residues. Via MiXCR, TCRdb re-called the 5' RACE reads, giving one row per CDR3 protein. The sample lists a few hundred thousand distinct CDR3 sequences; 9.5% were seen once. The same sample was also used in a study of yellow fever vaccine responses in identical twins.

The clonotype originates from a woman younger than 35 in good health. This sequence joins TRBV4-3 and TRBJ2-3; maybe TRBD2 (6 bases). The sequenced sample was CD8+ T cells sorted from blood. The CDR3 region has the DNA TGCGCCAGCAGCCAAGTCCTTAGCGGCCACACAGATACGCAGTATTTT. Translated, it gives CASSQVLSGHTDTQYF.